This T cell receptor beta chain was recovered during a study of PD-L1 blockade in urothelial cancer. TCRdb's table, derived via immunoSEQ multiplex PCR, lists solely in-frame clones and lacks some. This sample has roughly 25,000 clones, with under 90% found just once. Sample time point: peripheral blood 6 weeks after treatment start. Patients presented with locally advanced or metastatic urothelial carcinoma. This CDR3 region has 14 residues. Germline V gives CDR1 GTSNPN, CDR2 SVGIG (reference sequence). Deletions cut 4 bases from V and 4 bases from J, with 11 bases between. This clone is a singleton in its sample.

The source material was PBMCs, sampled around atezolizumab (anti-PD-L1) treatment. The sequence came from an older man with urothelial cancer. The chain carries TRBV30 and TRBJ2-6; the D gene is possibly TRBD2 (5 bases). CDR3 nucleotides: TGTGCCTGGACTCGGAGGAGGGGGGCCAACGTCCTGACTTTC. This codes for CAWTRRRGANVLTF.